Below are 22 T cell receptor beta chains sequenced from a single sample in a study of low-dose radiotherapy and immunotherapy resistance in tumors. Alpha- and beta-chain coverage of first-strand cDNA came from TRAV- and TRBV-specific primers. It was with a constant-region primer and a V-primer adapter that TCRs were amplified over roughly 20 PCR cycles. Each CDR3 protein gets one entry after TCRdb re-called the reads with MiXCR. The sample lists approximately 13,000 distinct CDR3 sequences, roughly 60% occurring once. These TCRs come from a human donor with advanced metastatic prostate, ovarian, gallbladder or colorectal cancer (not recorded which). This table probably holds off-target reads from a library built for another chain.

This clonotype has just a few counts. This chain uses TRBV23-1 with TRBJ2-7; D is undetermined. TRBV23-1 is flagged as an ORF with uncertain function. V was trimmed by 4 bases and J by 7 bases, leaving 17 bases between them. The CDR3 is 14 residues long. Written as DNA, the CDR3 is TGCGCCAGCAGTCCACACGGGCCGCCAGAGGAGCAGTACTTC. Translating gives CASSPHGPPEEQYF.

This clonotype was seen a few times. This CDR3 is CASEIRGRYEQYF. The CDR3, as DNA: TGTGCCAGCGAGATTAGGGGGAGGTACGAGCAGTACTTC. The chain has TRBV5-6 and TRBJ2-7, with D possibly being TRBD1 or TRBD2 (6 bases each). This CDR3 region has 13 residues. Germline lookup yields CDR1 SGHDT and CDR2 YYEEEE. Trimming stripped 7 bases from V and 4 bases from J, with 15 bases between.

A few counts support this clonotype. The chain uses TRBV2 and TRBJ2-5; 7 positions match TRBD2. Germline loops: CDR1 SNHLY, CDR2 FYNNEI. The CDR3 is 14 amino acids. V shed 7 bases, J shed 3 bases, and the junction held 8 bases outside the gene matches. CDR3 in DNA: TGTGCCAGCAAGAGGGACTACACCGAAGAGACCCAGTACTTC. Protein product: CASKRDYTEETQYF.

In this sample, this clonotype turned up a few times. The chain employs TRBV14 and TRBJ2-7; 7 bases are shared with TRBD1. The germline V gene encodes CDR1 SGHDN and CDR2 FVKESK. V dropped 0 bases and J dropped 2; count of bases not matched to a gene: 1. The CDR3 loop spans 14 amino acids. The CDR3 coding sequence is TGTGCCAGCAGCCAAGATGGGACAGCCTACGAGCAGTACTTC. This gives the protein CASSQDGTAYEQYF.

The chain joins TRBV6-6 to TRBJ2-7; D remains unclear. Germline CDR1 and CDR2: MNHNY and SVGAGI (reference sequence). V lost 5 bases and J lost 6, with 14 bases in between. CDR3 size: 13 residues. CDR3: CASSNPFGAEQYF. CDR3 coding DNA: TGTGCCAGCAGTAACCCGTTCGGAGCCGAGCAGTACTTC.

The chain couples TRBV28 to TRBJ2-2, with D perhaps given as TRBD1 or TRBD2 (5 bases each). Trimming removed 5 bases from V and 4 bases from J, with 14 bases in between. Germline lookup yields CDR1 MDHEN and CDR2 SYDVKM. The CDR3 totals 15 residues. As DNA, the CDR3 is TGTGCCAGCAGTCCCTCCGGGGCCGGCACCGGGGAGCTGTTTTTT. Translated, it gives CASSPSGAGTGELFF. Together with reference TRBV28 and TRBJ2-2, the CDR3 gives the full variable domain: DVKVTQSSRYLVKRTGEKVFLECVQDMDHENMFWYRQDPGLGLRLIYFSYDVKMKEKGDIPEGYSVSREKKERFSLILESASTNQTSMYLCASSPSGAGTGELFFGEGSRLTVL.

Here the CDR3 reads CSARDRRNLAGGPSETQYF. In nucleotides, the CDR3 is TGCAGTGCAAGGGACAGGCGTAACCTAGCGGGGGGGCCGAGTGAGACCCAGTACTTC. The chain has TRBV20-1 and TRBJ2-5; TRBD2 matches 12 bases. The germline V gene encodes CDR1 DFQATT and CDR2 SNEGSKA (reference sequence). This CDR3 comprises 19 residues. V was pared by 6 bases and J by 5 bases, with 22 bases of the junction left unmatched.

The chain recombines TRBV6-5 with TRBJ1-6; D is perhaps TRBD1 (6 bases). V was trimmed by 2 bases and J by 10 bases, leaving 15 bases between them. Germline V gene lookup returns CDR1 MNHEY and CDR2 SVGAGI. The CDR3 has 15 residues. CDR3 bases: TGTGCCAGCAGTTACGAACAGGGATTCCGATCACCCCTCCACTTT. Translation: CASSYEQGFRSPLHF.

A few counts support this clonotype. The CDR3 coding sequence is TGTGCCAGCAGCGTAACCCTACTTGGAGTTAACGGCGAGCAGTTCTTC. It specifies CASSVTLLGVNGEQFF. The chain carries TRBV9 and TRBJ2-1; D unresolved. Trimming took off 1 base at V and 10 bases at J, with 21 bases between the two ends. This CDR3 has 16 amino acids. Germline CDR1 SGDLS, CDR2 YYNGEE.

V is TRBV6-2 or TRBV6-3 and J is TRBJ2-3; D is unresolved. Germline V lookup: CDR1 MNHEY, CDR2 SVGEGT. V was pared by 6 bases and J by 2 bases, with 3 bases between. The CDR3 runs to 11 residues. CDR3 nucleotides: TGTGCCAGCAGGTCCACAGATACGCAGTATTTT. It yields the protein CASRSTDTQYF.

V usage is TRBV12-5 and J usage is TRBJ2-3; no reliable D call. Germline lookup yields CDR1 LGHNT and CDR2 FRNRAP. The CDR3 spans 13 residues. With 0 bases removed from V and 4 bases from J, the gap between germline ends came to 5 bases. Here the CDR3 DNA reads TGTGCTAGTGGTTTGGTACCACCAGATACGCAGTATTTT. Its protein is CASGLVPPDTQYF. The whole variable domain, filled in from reference TRBV12-5 and TRBJ2-3, reads DARVTQTPRHKVTEMGQEVTMRCQPILGHNTVFWYRQTMMQGLELLAYFRNRAPLDDSGMPKDRFSAEMPDATLATLKIQPSEPRDSAVYFCASGLVPPDTQYFGPGTRLTVL.

This chain links TRBV28 with TRBJ1-1; no clear D. The CDR3 runs to 12 residues. Between the trimmed V and J ends, which lost 3 bases and 2 bases, there was a span of 4 bases. Looked up from germline, CDR1 is MDHEN and CDR2 is SYDVKM. The CDR3 sequence: CASSLANTEAFF. The CDR3 nucleotides are TGTGCCAGCAGTTTGGCTAACACTGAAGCTTTCTTT.

This clonotype was counted between two and nine times. The V call is TRBV12-3 or TRBV12-4, the J call TRBJ1-3, with D tentatively TRBD1 (5 bases). Trimming shortened V by 5 bases and J by 0 bases, and 11 bases separated the two germline ends. The CDR3 is 15 residues long. The CDR3 coding sequence is TGTGCCAGCAGTCCCAGGGTCCACTCTGGAAACACCATATATTTT. It translates to CASSPRVHSGNTIYF.

The chain has TRBV28 and TRBJ2-7; a weak D match, TRBD2 (6 bases). Germline CDR1 MDHEN, CDR2 SYDVKM. V shed 4 bases and J shed 4 bases, with 17 bases lying between them. This CDR3 is 15 amino acids long. The CDR3 is CASSSGGTSSYEQYF. CDR3 in DNA: TGTGCCAGCAGTTCCGGAGGGACCTCTTCTTACGAGCAGTACTTC.

This clonotype turned up a few times. The chain recombines TRBV28 with TRBJ2-3, with a weak D call TRBD1 (6 bases). This CDR3 comprises 17 residues. Germline V gene data show CDR1 as MDHEN and CDR2 as SYDVKM. V was clipped by 2 bases and J by 2 bases, with 17 bases between them. CDR3 in amino acids: CASSLNPRRDNTDTQYF. The CDR3 coding sequence is TGTGCCAGCAGTTTAAACCCACGCAGGGACAACACAGATACGCAGTATTTT.

In its sample, this clonotype was seen a few times. The chain recombines TRBV28 with TRBJ1-2; D gene unclear. This CDR3 has 13 residues. CDR1 is MDHEN, CDR2 SYDVKM, per germline. Trimming removed 7 bases at V and 5 bases at J, with 14 bases between. CDR3 protein: CASMNGIGYGYTF. As DNA, the CDR3 is TGTGCCAGCATGAACGGGATAGGATATGGCTACACCTTC.

This clonotype has only one observation. V is TRBV7-2 and J is TRBJ1-4; D perhaps matches TRBD1 (6 bases). In germline, CDR1 is SGHTA, CDR2 FQGNSA. V was shortened by 6 bases and J by 6 bases, with 11 bases between the two germline ends. This CDR3 has 13 residues. As DNA, the CDR3 is TGTGCCAGCAGGGGGGCCGCAGATGAAAAACTGTTTTTT. As protein: CASRGAADEKLFF.

This chain joins TRBV29-1 and TRBJ1-1; 12 bases map to TRBD1. The CDR3 sequence is 15 residues long. With V trimmed by 7 bases and J by 1 base, 7 bases remained unmatched. Germline V lookup: CDR1 SQVTM, CDR2 ANQGSEA. The CDR3 nucleotides read TGCAGCGGGATGGGACAGGGGGCAAGGAACACTGAAGCTTTCTTT. As protein: CSGMGQGARNTEAFF.

This clonotype has only a few counts. J is TRBJ2-5 and V is TRBV5-4; no reliable D call. The CDR3 extends over 14 amino acids. V lost 0 bases, J lost 1 base, and 7 bases lay in between. CDR1 SGHNT and CDR2 YYREEE come from the germline V gene (reference sequence). Written as DNA, the CDR3 is TGTGCCAGCAGCTTGGCCGGCATCCAAGAGACCCAGTACTTC. This sequence encodes CASSLAGIQETQYF.

The rearrangement uses TRBV7-3 and TRBJ1-1, with a weak D call TRBD1 (5 bases). Trimming left V 6 bases short and J 1 base short, with 9 bases between. The CDR3 runs to 13 residues. Per germline, CDR1 SGHTA and CDR2 FQGTGA. The DNA of the CDR3 is TGTGCCAGCAGACTGACAGAGAACACTGAAGCTTTCTTT. Protein sequence: CASRLTENTEAFF.

A few counts support this clonotype. The rearrangement links TRBV28 to TRBJ1-1; 7 positions agree with TRBD1. The CDR3 totals 13 residues. V was clipped by 7 bases and J by 5 bases; unmatched bases: 7. Germline V gene data show CDR1 as MDHEN and CDR2 as SYDVKM. CDR3 loop: CASTRQGWTEAFF. The CDR3 nucleotides read TGTGCCAGCACCCGACAGGGTTGGACTGAAGCTTTCTTT.

The CDR3: CASSLVWGNQPQHF. The CDR3 nucleotides are TGTGCCAGCAGCTTGGTATGGGGTAATCAGCCCCAGCATTTT. The chain uses TRBV5-8 and TRBJ1-5; D gene uncertain. Germline lookup yields CDR1 SGHTS and CDR2 YDEGEE. Trimming pared 0 bases from V and 4 bases from J, leaving 8 bases between. This CDR3 has 14 amino acids.